This T cell receptor (beta chain) was captured by sequencing in a study of T cells after yellow fever vaccination (dated by TCRdb to the late 2010s). General notes on the study: The SMART-Seq v4 Ultra Low Input RNA kit was used to prepare libraries from fractions with low cell numbers. To track T-cell clones before and after primary and booster YFV17D yellow fever vaccination, bulk TCR alpha and beta repertoires were sequenced longitudinally. The cohort comprised two healthy male donors, one aged 18 to 29 and one aged 30 to 40 years. Blood was drawn at multiple timepoints before and after primary and secondary immunization, with bulk PBMC replicates and cell subsets isolated. What the research found in general, with its limitations: Most clones expanded after primary vaccination (around 97% of CD4 and around 89% of CD8) were re-detected after the booster, suggesting that broad memory maintenance occurred. Only a couple of donors were included in the study, so the extent to which the findings can be generalized is limited. Compared with the primary T-cell response, the secondary T-cell response was faster but weaker, reaching its peak on day 5 rather than on day 15. A small fraction of clonotypes showed up in both the CD4 and CD8 compartments, probably as a result of convergent recombination. FACS-sorted repertoires could contain abundant contaminating clonotypes from the bulk population, so computational filtering was required.

The treatment or condition label corresponds to: live attenuated yellow fever vaccine strain. PBMCs were isolated from peripheral blood using a standard Ficoll-Paque protocol. Dynabeads CD4 and CD8 positive selection kits were used to isolate the CD4 and CD8 T-cell fractions. TriZol was used to extract RNA from bulk PBMCs, from CD4 and CD8 fractions, and from dextramer-positive and dextramer-negative fractions. Sequencing used an Illumina NovaSeq 6000. TCR cDNA was synthesized by 5'RACE template switching, through which a universal primer site and unique molecular identifiers were introduced. Priming of cDNA synthesis was performed from both the TCR alpha and TCR beta constant segments. Two PCR steps were used to amplify libraries, with sample barcodes and sequencing adapters being added in the second step. Sequencing of libraries was performed on Illumina HiSeq 2500 (2x100 bp) or NovaSeq (2x150 bp). The original pipeline was this. MIGEC was used to demultiplex reads and collapse the reads into UMI consensus sequences, and MiXCR was used for V(D)J alignment. Clonotypes responding to the vaccine were identified with edgeR on replicate PBMC samples, with the criteria of FDR below 0.01 and a log2 fold change above 5 up to day 15. CD4 or CD8 identity was assigned to each bulk clonotype according to whether the clonotype was present at higher abundance in the sequenced CD4 repertoire or the sequenced CD8 repertoire. TCRdb applied fastp at Q25 and MiXCR to the public reads, then kept only in-frame beta chains. Rows with one shared CDR3 protein collapse into an entry with the most common genes and DNA. TCRdb, not the authors, supplied the V and J calls. A total of some 290,000 distinct CDR3 sequences appear in this sample, about 10% of them only once. The ten largest make up 3% to 4% of the sample.

Its CDR3 holds 15 amino acids, cysteine through phenylalanine. Kept here is only the CDR3 DNA, which spans 45 bases and is read in frame from base 1. For this chain, trimming is 3 bases at the V end and 0 bases at the J end, and the number of junction bases without a gene match is 2. Taken from the germline V gene, the CDR1 and CDR2 loops are LGHNA and YNFKEQ. This clonotype was seen a handful of times. This receptor's antigen is unknown. No base quality information exists; no much larger clone differs at one position. The input for sequencing was CD4+ T cells sorted from PBMCs, taken 45 days after the yellow fever booster vaccination. This TCR came from a man between 18 and 35 years old who received the YFV17D yellow fever vaccine. Here the chain combines TRBV4-2 and TRBJ2-3; the junction holds 8 bases that match TRBD2. The bases are TGTGCCAGCAGCCACCCGGGGGGGAGCACAGATACGCAGTATTTT. Translated, it reads CASSHPGGSTDTQYF.